Listed below are T cell receptor beta chains from one sample, sequenced in a study of human T cells and chemical hapten exposure. TCRdb re-analysed the RACE reads in MiXCR, keeping a single row per CDR3 protein. The data show 65,000 to 95,000 distinct CDR3 sequences, roughly 7.9% seen once. The sequencing input was whole blood. The source of these receptors is a female donor in good health. Some clones in this sample may be carry-over from other donors' samples. Each CDR3 is given with its conserved first and last residue. The order of the fields is clone size, J gene, V gene, D gene, CDR3 protein, CDR3 DNA. The D gene is left open where the match is weak. Size is stated for part of the rows, as once, few or many counts, or as a class when the clone is expanded.

clone size: few
J gene: TRBJ2-7
V gene: TRBV28
D gene: TRBD1
CDR3 protein: CASRGQGENYEQYF
CDR3 DNA: TGTGCCAGCAGAGGACAGGGGGAGAACTACGAGCAGTACTTC

clone size: NA
J gene: TRBJ1-5
V gene: TRBV9
D gene: NA
CDR3 protein: CASSKETGPNQPQHF
CDR3 DNA: TGTGCCAGCAGCAAAGAGACAGGTCCGAATCAGCCCCAGCATTTT

clone size: many
J gene: TRBJ1-1
V gene: TRBV6-6
D gene: TRBD1
CDR3 protein: CASSGTDAATEAFF
CDR3 DNA: TGTGCCAGCAGTGGGACAGACGCGGCCACTGAAGCTTTCTTT

clone size: few
J gene: TRBJ2-7
V gene: TRBV3-1
D gene: NA
CDR3 protein: CASSQDPWQSSYEQYF
CDR3 DNA: TGTGCCAGCAGCCAAGATCCGTGGCAGAGCTCCTACGAGCAGTACTTC

clone size: few
J gene: TRBJ2-7
V gene: TRBV20-1
D gene: NA
CDR3 protein: CSASRSGESYEQYF
CDR3 DNA: TGCAGTGCTAGCCGGTCAGGGGAATCCTACGAGCAGTACTTC

clone size: NA
J gene: TRBJ1-6
V gene: TRBV12-3/TRBV12-4
D gene: TRBD1
CDR3 protein: CASSSVFGTGRSSPLHF
CDR3 DNA: TGTGCCAGCAGTTCCGTCTTTGGGACAGGGCGTAGTTCACCCCTCCACTTT

clone size: NA
J gene: TRBJ1-5
V gene: TRBV6-2/TRBV6-3
D gene: TRBD1
CDR3 protein: CASSLQGPRPNQPQHF
CDR3 DNA: TGTGCCAGCAGCTTACAGGGGCCCAGACCAAATCAGCCCCAGCATTTT

clone size: NA
J gene: TRBJ1-5
V gene: TRBV29-1
D gene: NA
CDR3 protein: CSVKRGPNQPQNF
CDR3 DNA: TGCAGCGTGAAGAGGGGTCCCAATCAGCCCCAGAATTTT

clone size: NA
J gene: TRBJ2-1
V gene: TRBV12-3/TRBV12-4
D gene: NA
CDR3 protein: CASSTTWGEQFF
CDR3 DNA: TGTGCCAGCAGTACGACCTGGGGTGAGCAGTTCTTC

clone size: few
J gene: TRBJ2-3
V gene: TRBV27
D gene: NA
CDR3 protein: CASSTATISAGDTQYF
CDR3 DNA: TGTGCCAGCAGCACTGCGACAATCTCAGCGGGAGATACGCAGTATTTT

clone size: few
J gene: TRBJ2-3
V gene: TRBV5-1
D gene: NA
CDR3 protein: CASSLNNDEDYADTQYF
CDR3 DNA: TGCGCCAGCAGCTTGAATAACGATGAGGACTACGCAGATACGCAGTATTTT

clone size: few
J gene: TRBJ2-7
V gene: TRBV12-3/TRBV12-4
D gene: TRBD1
CDR3 protein: CASTLHSGTGFYEQYF
CDR3 DNA: TGTGCCAGCACCCTCCACTCCGGGACAGGGTTCTACGAGCAGTACTTC

clone size: many
J gene: TRBJ2-1
V gene: TRBV12-3/TRBV12-4
D gene: TRBD1
CDR3 protein: CASSLRVGTGTGFRDEQFF
CDR3 DNA: TGTGCCAGCAGTTTAAGGGTAGGAACCGGGACAGGGTTTAGGGATGAGCAGTTCTTC

clone size: many
J gene: TRBJ1-5
V gene: TRBV6-2/TRBV6-3
D gene: NA
CDR3 protein: CASSYRIQPQHF
CDR3 DNA: TGTGCCAGCAGTTACCGAATCCAGCCCCAGCATTTT

clone size: NA
J gene: TRBJ1-1
V gene: TRBV20-1
D gene: NA
CDR3 protein: CSARPDMNTEAFF
CDR3 DNA: TGCAGTGCTAGACCCGACATGAACACTGAAGCTTTCTTT

clone size: few
J gene: TRBJ1-5
V gene: TRBV12-3/TRBV12-4
D gene: TRBD1
CDR3 protein: CASSPRDRGNQPQHF
CDR3 DNA: TGTGCCAGCAGTCCCCGGGACAGGGGCAATCAGCCCCAGCATTTT

clone size: few
J gene: TRBJ1-1
V gene: TRBV7-3
D gene: NA
CDR3 protein: CASSSGSFGAEAFF
CDR3 DNA: TGTGCCAGCAGCTCCGGGTCGTTTGGCGCTGAAGCTTTCTTT

clone size: many
J gene: TRBJ1-2
V gene: TRBV6-2/TRBV6-3
D gene: TRBD1
CDR3 protein: CASSYDRVYGYTF
CDR3 DNA: TGTGCCAGCAGTTATGACAGGGTGTATGGCTACACCTTC

clone size: few
J gene: TRBJ2-3
V gene: TRBV27
D gene: NA
CDR3 protein: CASSLLTGLFRSTDTQYF
CDR3 DNA: TGTGCCAGCAGTTTATTGACAGGTTTGTTCCGTAGCACAGATACGCAGTATTTT

clone size: many
J gene: TRBJ1-5
V gene: TRBV2
D gene: TRBD1
CDR3 protein: CATAGQGIQPQHF
CDR3 DNA: TGTGCCACCGCCGGACAGGGTATCCAGCCCCAGCATTTT

clone size: few
J gene: TRBJ2-3
V gene: TRBV3-1
D gene: TRBD1
CDR3 protein: CASSLGQGPYTDTQYF
CDR3 DNA: TGTGCCAGCAGCCTTGGACAGGGGCCCTACACAGATACGCAGTATTTT

clone size: many
J gene: TRBJ2-3
V gene: TRBV7-2
D gene: NA
CDR3 protein: CASSPKAITDTQYF
CDR3 DNA: TGTGCCAGCAGCCCCAAAGCCATCACAGATACGCAGTATTTT

clone size: NA
J gene: TRBJ1-1
V gene: TRBV2
D gene: NA
CDR3 protein: CASSEGRQANTEAFF
CDR3 DNA: TGTGCCAGCAGTGAAGGACGGCAGGCTAACACTGAAGCTTTCTTT

clone size: NA
J gene: TRBJ1-1
V gene: TRBV5-6
D gene: NA
CDR3 protein: CASSSDTEAFF
CDR3 DNA: TGTGCCAGCAGCTCAGATACTGAAGCTTTCTTT

clone size: many
J gene: TRBJ1-2
V gene: TRBV2
D gene: NA
CDR3 protein: CASSEIRRGGYGYTF
CDR3 DNA: TGTGCCAGCAGTGAAATTCGCAGGGGCGGCTATGGCTACACCTTC

clone size: NA
J gene: TRBJ2-7
V gene: TRBV6-1
D gene: NA
CDR3 protein: CASTAGHSYEQYF
CDR3 DNA: TGTGCCAGCACCGCAGGGCACTCCTACGAGCAGTACTTC

clone size: many
J gene: TRBJ2-7
V gene: TRBV7-9
D gene: NA
CDR3 protein: CASSLAPSAYEQYF
CDR3 DNA: TGTGCCAGCAGCTTAGCCCCTTCCGCCTACGAGCAGTACTTC

clone size: many
J gene: TRBJ2-5
V gene: TRBV20-1
D gene: NA
CDR3 protein: CSAREGAAIETQYF
CDR3 DNA: TGCAGTGCTAGAGAGGGGGCCGCAATAGAGACCCAGTACTTC

clone size: NA
J gene: TRBJ2-1
V gene: TRBV6-5
D gene: TRBD2
CDR3 protein: CASSYTGTSGGRYNEQFF
CDR3 DNA: TGTGCCAGCAGTTACACCGGGACTAGCGGGGGCCGATACAATGAGCAGTTCTTC

clone size: many
J gene: TRBJ1-4
V gene: TRBV29-1
D gene: TRBD1
CDR3 protein: CSVEDTGAGDEKLFF
CDR3 DNA: TGCAGCGTTGAAGATACAGGGGCGGGAGATGAAAAACTGTTTTTT

clone size: NA
J gene: TRBJ2-2
V gene: TRBV6-6
D gene: TRBD2
CDR3 protein: CASSTTSGGRLNTGELFF
CDR3 DNA: TGTGCCAGCAGTACTACTAGCGGGGGCCGCCTGAACACCGGGGAGCTGTTTTTT

clone size: NA
J gene: TRBJ1-1
V gene: TRBV7-2
D gene: NA
CDR3 protein: CASSSFRNTEAFF
CDR3 DNA: TGTGCCAGCAGCTCATTCAGGAACACTGAAGCTTTCTTT

clone size: many
J gene: TRBJ2-5
V gene: TRBV28
D gene: TRBD2
CDR3 protein: CASSPGRTSGAQETQYF
CDR3 DNA: TGTGCCAGCAGTCCTGGGAGGACTAGCGGGGCCCAAGAGACCCAGTACTTC

clone size: many
J gene: TRBJ1-4
V gene: TRBV11-2
D gene: TRBD1
CDR3 protein: CASSLRTGTLEKLFF
CDR3 DNA: TGTGCCAGCAGCCTCCGGACAGGGACGTTGGAAAAACTGTTTTTT

clone size: few
J gene: TRBJ1-3
V gene: TRBV15
D gene: NA
CDR3 protein: CATSTRDTSSGNTIYF
CDR3 DNA: TGTGCCACCAGCACCCGGGACACCAGCTCTGGAAACACCATATATTTT

clone size: few
J gene: TRBJ2-3
V gene: TRBV5-1
D gene: TRBD1
CDR3 protein: CASRVQGRGTDTQYF
CDR3 DNA: TGCGCCAGCAGGGTACAGGGGCGCGGCACAGATACGCAGTATTTT

clone size: many
J gene: TRBJ1-3
V gene: TRBV28
D gene: NA
CDR3 protein: CASSHTESSGNTIYF
CDR3 DNA: TGTGCCAGCAGTCATACAGAGAGCTCTGGAAACACCATATATTTT

clone size: NA
J gene: TRBJ2-2
V gene: TRBV9
D gene: NA
CDR3 protein: CASSVVPTQHTGELFF
CDR3 DNA: TGTGCCAGCAGCGTAGTACCCACGCAGCACACCGGGGAGCTGTTTTTT

clone size: few
J gene: TRBJ1-2
V gene: TRBV5-5
D gene: NA
CDR3 protein: CASSLLETGDYTF
CDR3 DNA: TGTGCCAGCAGCTTGCTTGAGACAGGAGACTACACCTTC

clone size: NA
J gene: TRBJ2-3
V gene: TRBV29-1
D gene: TRBD1
CDR3 protein: CSVEGQGHTDTQYF
CDR3 DNA: TGCAGCGTGGAGGGACAGGGACACACAGATACGCAGTATTTT

clone size: few
J gene: TRBJ2-3
V gene: TRBV12-3/TRBV12-4
D gene: NA
CDR3 protein: CASSLRLGSSGTQYF
CDR3 DNA: TGTGCCAGCAGTTTACGGCTGGGGAGCAGTGGTACGCAGTATTTT

clone size: few
J gene: TRBJ1-2
V gene: TRBV20-1
D gene: NA
CDR3 protein: CSARDVWGSYGYTF
CDR3 DNA: TGCAGTGCTAGAGATGTGTGGGGCTCCTATGGCTACACCTTC

clone size: many
J gene: TRBJ2-6
V gene: TRBV11-3
D gene: TRBD1
CDR3 protein: CASSPQTGGPSGANVLTF
CDR3 DNA: TGTGCCAGCAGCCCTCAGACAGGGGGCCCATCTGGGGCCAACGTCCTGACTTTC

clone size: NA
J gene: TRBJ2-7
V gene: TRBV4-2
D gene: NA
CDR3 protein: CASSHLLRGEHEQYF
CDR3 DNA: TGTGCCAGCAGCCATCTTTTGAGGGGCGAACACGAGCAGTACTTC

clone size: few
J gene: TRBJ1-5
V gene: TRBV7-9
D gene: NA
CDR3 protein: CASSPPGGARSQPQHF
CDR3 DNA: TGTGCCAGCAGCCCCCCCGGGGGAGCGAGGAGTCAGCCCCAGCATTTT

clone size: many
J gene: TRBJ1-2
V gene: TRBV4-3
D gene: NA
CDR3 protein: CASSQGDGPYGYTF
CDR3 DNA: TGCGCCAGCAGCCAGGGCGACGGCCCCTATGGCTACACCTTC

clone size: many
J gene: TRBJ2-2
V gene: TRBV24-1
D gene: TRBD1
CDR3 protein: CATSDGDRITGELFF
CDR3 DNA: TGTGCCACCAGTGATGGGGACAGGATCACCGGGGAGCTGTTTTTT

clone size: few
J gene: TRBJ2-5
V gene: TRBV6-2/TRBV6-3
D gene: NA
CDR3 protein: CASSYTREVRHWGF
CDR3 DNA: TGTGCCAGCAGTTACACCAGAGAAGTCCGCCATTGGGGGTTC

clone size: NA
J gene: TRBJ2-3
V gene: TRBV7-9
D gene: TRBD2
CDR3 protein: CASSFELAGYTDTQYF
CDR3 DNA: TGTGCCAGCAGCTTTGAACTAGCGGGGTACACAGATACGCAGTATTTT

clone size: NA
J gene: TRBJ2-2
V gene: TRBV2
D gene: TRBD1
CDR3 protein: CASTRDRGGTGELFF
CDR3 DNA: TGTGCCAGCACCAGGGACAGGGGGGGTACCGGGGAGCTGTTTTTT

clone size: few
J gene: TRBJ1-2
V gene: TRBV5-4
D gene: NA
CDR3 protein: CASSLQGRHGYTF
CDR3 DNA: TGTGCCAGCAGCTTGCAGGGTCGGCATGGCTACACCTTC

clone size: many
J gene: TRBJ2-5
V gene: TRBV6-6
D gene: NA
CDR3 protein: CASSYGGRETQYF
CDR3 DNA: TGTGCCAGCAGTTACGGGGGGCGAGAGACCCAGTACTTC

clone size: NA
J gene: TRBJ2-6
V gene: TRBV10-3
D gene: NA
CDR3 protein: CAISNSNSGANVMTF
CDR3 DNA: TGTGCCATCAGTAATTCTAACTCTGGGGCCAACGTCATGACTTTC

clone size: NA
J gene: TRBJ1-1
V gene: TRBV2
D gene: TRBD1
CDR3 protein: CASSRDRNTEAFF
CDR3 DNA: TGTGCCAGCTCTCGGGACAGGAACACTGAAGCTTTCTTT

clone size: NA
J gene: TRBJ1-3
V gene: TRBV12-3/TRBV12-4
D gene: NA
CDR3 protein: CASRGSYSGNTIYF
CDR3 DNA: TGTGCCAGCAGGGGGAGTTACTCTGGAAACACCATATATTTT

clone size: few
J gene: TRBJ1-1
V gene: TRBV29-1
D gene: NA
CDR3 protein: CSVVRGAMNTEAFF
CDR3 DNA: TGCAGCGTTGTGAGGGGCGCTATGAACACTGAAGCTTTCTTT

clone size: NA
J gene: TRBJ2-7
V gene: TRBV24-1
D gene: NA
CDR3 protein: CATSDSDEQYF
CDR3 DNA: TGTGCCACCAGCGACAGCGACGAGCAGTACTTC

clone size: NA
J gene: TRBJ1-5
V gene: TRBV28
D gene: NA
CDR3 protein: CASSLGGGGNQPQHF
CDR3 DNA: TGTGCCAGCAGTTTGGGAGGGGGTGGCAATCAGCCCCAGCATTTT

clone size: many
J gene: TRBJ1-1
V gene: TRBV6-6
D gene: NA
CDR3 protein: CASTPTSLQSQAFF
CDR3 DNA: TGTGCCAGCACCCCAACTTCCCTACAGTCTCAGGCTTTCTTT